The TCR beta chain described here comes from a study of blood T cell repertoires in COVID-19. Study at large: T cells, B-cell-depleted T cells, or PBMCs supplied cDNA or gDNA.

Germline V CDR1 and CDR2: SGHDN, FVKESK. Trimming removed 4 bases from V and 6 bases from J, with 10 bases in between. The CDR3 is 13 amino acids. Here immunoSEQ multiplex PCR was the method, and the copy in TCRdb shows in-frame clones only, minus some. The sample contains approximately 140,000 clones, around 81% of which appear only once. This chain joins TRBV14 and TRBJ1-5, with D unresolved. This clonotype originated in a middle-aged man with active or convalescent COVID-19. Specimen: peripheral blood. CDR3: CASSPSSGQPQHF. The CDR3 bases are TGTGCCAGCAGCCCGTCGAGTGGTCAGCCCCAGCATTTT.